This T cell receptor (beta chain) was retrieved from a study of blood T cell repertoires in COVID-19. Study details: Researchers got acute and convalescent COVID-19 samples from the United States, Italy and Spain.

Original handling: Amplification with reference gene primers provided the estimates of nucleated cell counts. Method: immunoSEQ multiplex PCR; TCRdb's copy keeps in-frame clones and lacks some. V, J and clone size are those of that table, while D and trimming were read from the DNA. The sample includes a few hundred thousand clones, 80% to 90% of them seen just once. Self-reported history from a screening survey and questionnaire set each donor's cohort. Trimming pared 3 bases from V and 6 bases from J, leaving 10 bases between. The germline V gene has CDR1 SGDLS and CDR2 YYNGEE. CDR3 length equals 13 residues.

Sequencing was performed on PBMCs or T cells enriched from blood (not recorded which). The TCR sequence derives from a woman younger than 30 who had recovered from COVID-19. The chain couples TRBV9 to TRBJ1-5; a possible D gene is TRBD1 (5 bases). The CDR3 sequence: CASSAMGGQPQHF. DNA for the CDR3: TGTGCCAGCAGCGCGATGGGGGGTCAGCCCCAGCATTTT.